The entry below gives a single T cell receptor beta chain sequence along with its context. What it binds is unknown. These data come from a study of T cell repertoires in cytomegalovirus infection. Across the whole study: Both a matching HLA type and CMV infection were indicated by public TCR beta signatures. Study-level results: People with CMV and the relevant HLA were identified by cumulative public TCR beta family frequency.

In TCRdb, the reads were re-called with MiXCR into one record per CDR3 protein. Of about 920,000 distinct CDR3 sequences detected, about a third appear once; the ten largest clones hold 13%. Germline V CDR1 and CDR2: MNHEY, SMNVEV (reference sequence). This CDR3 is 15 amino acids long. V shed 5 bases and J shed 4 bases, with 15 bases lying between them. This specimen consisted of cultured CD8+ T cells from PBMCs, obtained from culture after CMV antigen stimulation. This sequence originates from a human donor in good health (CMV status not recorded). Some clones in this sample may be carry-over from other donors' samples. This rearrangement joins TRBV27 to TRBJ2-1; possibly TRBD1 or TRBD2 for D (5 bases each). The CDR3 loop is CASSELGRTYNEQFF. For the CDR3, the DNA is TGTGCCAGCAGTGAACTGGGACGGACATACAATGAGCAGTTCTTC.